A single sample is the source of the 3 T cell receptor beta chains below, sequenced in a study of cytomegalovirus exposure and HLA in healthy donors. The PCR used 60 Vbeta and 13 Jbeta primers. Data came from immunoSEQ multiplex PCR; TCRdb stores just in-frame clones and leaves some out. The repertoire includes approximately 260,000 clones, around four fifths of them detected once, and 1.5% to 2% sits in the top ten. The sample consisted of PBMCs. These receptors all come from a woman in her thirties or forties in good health and CMV-seropositive.

The genes are TRBV19 and TRBJ1-3, with TRBD1 matching over 7 bases. Germline V gene sequence: CDR1 LNHDA, CDR2 SQIVND (reference sequence). With V trimmed by 8 bases and J by 1 base, 5 bases remained unmatched. The CDR3 is 14 residues long. Written as DNA, the CDR3 is TGTGCCAGTCTACCCAGGGGGTCTGGAAACACCATATATTTT. Translation: CASLPRGSGNTIYF.

The rearrangement joins TRBV29-1 to TRBJ1-2; D call uncertain. CDR1 is SQVTM and CDR2 is ANQGSEA in the germline V gene. The CDR3 is made up of 15 amino acids. The V and J ends lost 2 bases and 7 bases respectively, with 20 bases between them. The CDR3 DNA is TGCAGCGTTGAAAAGGTCAGAACTTTATCGGGTGGCTACACCTTC. It is translated as CSVEKVRTLSGGYTF.

The chain is built from TRBV6-1 and TRBJ2-4; 7 bases align to TRBD2. The germline gives CDR1 MNHNS, CDR2 SASEGT. V lost 2 bases, J lost 10 bases, and 11 bases stayed unmatched. The CDR3 spans 15 residues. The CDR3 nucleotides are TGTGCCAGCAGTGAACGGGGAGCGGGACCTGGGATTCAGTACTTC. Translating gives CASSERGAGPGIQYF.